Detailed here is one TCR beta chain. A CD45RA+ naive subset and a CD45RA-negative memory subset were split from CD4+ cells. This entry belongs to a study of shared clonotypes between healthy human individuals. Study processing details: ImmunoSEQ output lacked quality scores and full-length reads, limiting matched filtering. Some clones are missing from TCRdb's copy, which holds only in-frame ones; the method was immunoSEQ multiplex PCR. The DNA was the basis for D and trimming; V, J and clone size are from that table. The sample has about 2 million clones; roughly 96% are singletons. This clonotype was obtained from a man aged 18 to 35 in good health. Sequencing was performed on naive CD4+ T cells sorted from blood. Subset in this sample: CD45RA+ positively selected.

The CDR3: CASSSGRVWEVTQYF. The CDR3 DNA is TGTGCCAGCAGCTCAGGGAGGGTTTGGGAGGTCACGCAGTACTTC. This chain links TRBV5-6 with TRBJ2-7; 7 positions match TRBD2. Trimming at V came to 3 bases and at J to 9 bases, leaving 15 bases not matched to a gene. The CDR3 covers 15 residues. CDR1 and CDR2 (germline): SGHDT, YYEEEE.